This T cell receptor (beta chain) is drawn from a study of blood T cell repertoires in COVID-19 (dated by TCRdb to about 2020). About the study as a whole: The collaborator samples originated in the United States, Italy and Spain and spanned the acute and convalescent phases of COVID-19. The prospective study material was composed of cDNA or gDNA derived from T cells, B-cell-depleted T cells, or PBMCs. Deeply sampled blood TCRbeta repertoires from subjects exposed to, actively infected with, or recovered from COVID-19 were included in the dataset. A freely available public database, intended as a resource for researchers studying the immune response to SARS-CoV-2, is where the repertoires were released. The samples were drawn from the first 160 participants of the ongoing ImmuneRACE study and from some 1,300 subjects provided by 6 global collaborators. Nearly every sample came with metadata listing a de-identified subject ID, COVID-19 status, age in years and sex. Where available, HLA class I and class II types were taken from metadata supplied by the sample provider and were not determined by assay-based typing.

TCRbeta CDR3 regions were amplified from genomic DNA by means of the immunoSEQ Assay, a bias-controlled multiplex PCR. As for the authors' bioinformatics: The number of nucleated cells in each sample was estimated from the amplification of reference gene primers within the assay. Sequence reads were collapsed and filtered to measure the absolute abundance of every unique TCRbeta CDR3 rearrangement. Productive Simpson clonality was computed per sample as the square root of Simpson's diversity index over productive rearrangements. This immuneACCESS table, as held by TCRdb, lists in-frame sequences with V and J called but not all clones. Of the missing ones, under half trace to an unresolved V gene in checked studies; the others have no known cause. V and J calls and clone size are given by that table; D and trimming were obtained from the DNA. Present in this sample are 100,000 to 130,000 clones, roughly 90% of which were seen just once. Under 5.5% of the sample rests with the top ten.

Comments on this clone: The antigen this receptor binds is unknown. Per-base quality was not reported, and no clone a single base away is much larger than it.

The CDR3 spans 13 residues, from the cysteine through the phenylalanine. The sequence is cut down to CDR3 DNA, 39 bases in frame from base 1. From the germline V gene, CDR1 is KGHSH and CDR2 is LQKENI. Trimming costs V 2 bases and J 4 bases, and their ends lie 8 bases apart. Results the study describes overall, beyond this receptor: The quantity of clinical and demographic metadata differed by source and by participant and was supplied without curation.

Whole blood was collected in K2EDTA tubes by collaborating institutions according to the institutions' own protocols. For TCRbeta analysis, collaborators shipped samples in one of three forms: frozen whole blood, isolated PBMCs, or DNA extracted from either of those sample types. The TCR comes from a man aged 40-50 years with active or convalescent COVID-19. Recombination joined TRBV18 with TRBJ1-1; no D gene call is confident. The sequencing input was peripheral blood. Here is the DNA: TGTGCCAGCTCACCAAGGGAGGGCACTGAAGCTTTCTTT. Translation gives CASSPREGTEAFF.